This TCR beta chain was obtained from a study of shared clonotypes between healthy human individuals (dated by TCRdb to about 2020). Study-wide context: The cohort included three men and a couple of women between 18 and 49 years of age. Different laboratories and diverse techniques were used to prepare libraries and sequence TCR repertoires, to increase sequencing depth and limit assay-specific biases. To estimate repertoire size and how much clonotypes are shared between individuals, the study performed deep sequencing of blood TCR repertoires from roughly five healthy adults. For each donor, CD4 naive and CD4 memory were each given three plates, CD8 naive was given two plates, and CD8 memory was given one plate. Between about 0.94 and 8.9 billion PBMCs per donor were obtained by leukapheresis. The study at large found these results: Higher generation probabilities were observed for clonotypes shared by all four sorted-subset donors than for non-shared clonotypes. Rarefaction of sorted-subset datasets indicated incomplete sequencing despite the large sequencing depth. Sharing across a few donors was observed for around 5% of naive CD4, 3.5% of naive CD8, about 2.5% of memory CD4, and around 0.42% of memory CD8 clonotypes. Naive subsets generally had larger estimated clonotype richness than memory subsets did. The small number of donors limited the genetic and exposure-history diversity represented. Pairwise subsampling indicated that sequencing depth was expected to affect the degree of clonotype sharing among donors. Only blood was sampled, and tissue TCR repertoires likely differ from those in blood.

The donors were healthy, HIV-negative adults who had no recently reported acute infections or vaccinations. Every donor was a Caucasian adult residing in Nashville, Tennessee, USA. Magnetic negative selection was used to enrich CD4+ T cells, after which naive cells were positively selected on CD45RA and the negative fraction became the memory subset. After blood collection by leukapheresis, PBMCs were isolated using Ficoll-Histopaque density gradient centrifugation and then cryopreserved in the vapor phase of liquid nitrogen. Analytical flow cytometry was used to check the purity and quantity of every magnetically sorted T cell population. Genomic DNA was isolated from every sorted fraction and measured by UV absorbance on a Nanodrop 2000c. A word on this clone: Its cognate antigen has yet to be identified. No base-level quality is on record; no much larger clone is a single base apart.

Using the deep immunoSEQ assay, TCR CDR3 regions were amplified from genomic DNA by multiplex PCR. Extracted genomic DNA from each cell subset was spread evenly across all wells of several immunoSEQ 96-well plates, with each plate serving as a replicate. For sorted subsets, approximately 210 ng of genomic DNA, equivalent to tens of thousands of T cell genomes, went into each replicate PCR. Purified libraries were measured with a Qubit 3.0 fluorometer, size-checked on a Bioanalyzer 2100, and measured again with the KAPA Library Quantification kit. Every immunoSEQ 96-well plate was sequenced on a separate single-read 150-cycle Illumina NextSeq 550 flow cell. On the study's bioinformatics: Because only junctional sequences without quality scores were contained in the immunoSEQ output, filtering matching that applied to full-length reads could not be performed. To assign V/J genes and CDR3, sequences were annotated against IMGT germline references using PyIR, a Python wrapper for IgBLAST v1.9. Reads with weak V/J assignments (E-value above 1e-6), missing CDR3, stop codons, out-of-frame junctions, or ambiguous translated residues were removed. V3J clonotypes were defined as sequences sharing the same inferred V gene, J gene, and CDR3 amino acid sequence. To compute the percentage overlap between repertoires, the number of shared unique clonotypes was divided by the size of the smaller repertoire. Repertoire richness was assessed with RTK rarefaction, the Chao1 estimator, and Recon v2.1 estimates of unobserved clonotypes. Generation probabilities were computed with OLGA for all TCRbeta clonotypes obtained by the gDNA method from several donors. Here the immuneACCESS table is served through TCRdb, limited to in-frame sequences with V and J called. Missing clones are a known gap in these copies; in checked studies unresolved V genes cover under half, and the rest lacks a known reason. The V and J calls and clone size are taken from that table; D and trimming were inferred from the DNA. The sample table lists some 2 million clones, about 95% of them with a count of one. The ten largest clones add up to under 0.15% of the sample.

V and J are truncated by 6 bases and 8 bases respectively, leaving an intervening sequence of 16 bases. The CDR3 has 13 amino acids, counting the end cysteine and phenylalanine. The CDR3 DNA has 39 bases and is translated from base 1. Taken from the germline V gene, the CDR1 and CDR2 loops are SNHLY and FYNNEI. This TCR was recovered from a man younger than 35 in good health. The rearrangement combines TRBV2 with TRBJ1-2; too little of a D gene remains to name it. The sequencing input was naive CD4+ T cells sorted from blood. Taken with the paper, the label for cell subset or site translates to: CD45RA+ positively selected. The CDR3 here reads CASRAHSTEGYTF. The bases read TGTGCCAGCAGAGCACATTCAACGGAAGGCTACACCTTC. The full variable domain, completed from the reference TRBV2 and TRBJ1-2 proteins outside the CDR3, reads EPEVTQTPSHQVTQMGQEVILRCVPISNHLYFYWYRQILGQKVEFLVSFYNNEISEKSEIFDDQFSVERPDGSNFTLKIRSTKLEDSAMYFCASRAHSTEGYTFGSGTRLTVV.